This T cell receptor beta chain comes out of a study of T cells in Graves' hyperthyroidism and ophthalmopathy. The investigators amplified TCR beta CDR3 regions from RNA transcripts. TCR CDR3 regions were first amplified by RT-PCR with HTBI primers. TCRdb recomputed calls from the multiplex PCR reads with MiXCR, one row per CDR3 protein. The sample records a few hundred thousand distinct CDR3 sequences, around 16% being singletons. This clonotype was counted ten times or more. CDR3 length equals 14 residues. V was pared by 3 bases and J by 2 bases, with 10 bases between. CDR1 is SGHTA, CDR2 FQGNSA, per germline.

The sample comprised blood. The receptor was isolated from a woman aged 25 to 39 with Graves' hyperthyroidism. The chain has TRBV7-2 and TRBJ1-1; D possibly corresponds to TRBD1 (5 bases). The DNA of the CDR3 is TGTGCCAGCAGCTTTCAGGGAGGAAACACTGAAGCTTTCTTT. Protein sequence: CASSFQGGNTEAFF.